The 9 T cell receptor beta chains in this list originate from one sample, sequenced in a study of blood T cell repertoires in COVID-19. Sequencing was performed with immunoSEQ multiplex PCR; in TCRdb, only in-frame clones are kept and a portion is missing. The sample contains 120,000 to 150,000 clones, nearly 85% of which appear only once. What was sequenced was PBMCs or T cells enriched from blood (not recorded which). These receptors all come from a man in his fifties in a cohort exposed to, infected with or recovered from COVID-19 (not recorded which).

This sequence joins TRBV29-1 and TRBJ1-2; TRBD1 is a possible D gene (6 bases). The V gene's germline CDR1 is SQVTM and CDR2 ANQGSEA. V was clipped by 3 bases and J by 7 bases, with 9 bases between them. This CDR3 contains 11 residues. The CDR3 protein is CSVDRGAGYTF. The CDR3 DNA reads TGCAGCGTTGACAGGGGAGCTGGCTACACCTTC. Full variable domain (missing parts from reference TRBV29-1 and TRBJ1-2): SAVISQKPSRDICQRGTSLTIQCQVDSQVTMMFWYRQQPGQSLTLIATANQGSEATYESGFVIDKFPISRPNLTFSTLTVSNMSPEDSSIYLCSVDRGAGYTFGSGTRLTVV.

The rearrangement uses TRBV18 and TRBJ2-1; possible D gene TRBD2, 7 bases. This CDR3 spans 13 amino acids. Deletions cut 11 bases from V and 8 bases from J, with 19 bases between. Germline CDR1 reads KGHSH; CDR2 reads LQKENI. CDR3 protein: CAAGGLGDDEQFF. CDR3 sequence (DNA): TGTGCCGCCGGGGGGCTGGGGGACGATGAGCAGTTCTTC.

The chain couples TRBV5-1 to TRBJ1-1; 7 nucleotides align to TRBD1. Germline lookup yields CDR1 SGHRS and CDR2 YFSETQ. The V and J ends lost 1 base and 4 bases, in that order; junction bases with no gene match: 4. The CDR3 extends over 14 amino acids. The CDR3 loop reads CASSLQYRGTEAFF. CDR3 nucleotides: TGCGCCAGCAGCTTGCAATACAGGGGCACTGAAGCTTTCTTT.

The V gene is TRBV30, the J gene TRBJ1-6; D is perhaps TRBD1 (5 bases). The V and J ends lost 1 base and 10 bases respectively, with 17 bases between them. The CDR3 has 15 residues. Germline V lookup: CDR1 GTSNPN, CDR2 SVGIG (reference sequence). CDR3 amino acids: CAWSASGRGGSPLHF. Written as DNA, the CDR3 is TGTGCCTGGAGTGCTTCGGGGAGGGGTGGATCACCCCTCCACTTT.

The genes are TRBV6-1 and TRBJ1-6, with 11 bases fitting TRBD1. CDR1 is MNHNS and CDR2 is SASEGT in the germline V gene. Trimming at V came to 3 bases and at J to 9 bases, leaving 7 bases not matched to a gene. The CDR3 is 16 residues long. The chain's CDR3 is CASSDPWTGGFSPLHF. The DNA for the CDR3 is TGTGCCAGCAGTGACCCTTGGACAGGGGGCTTTTCACCCCTCCACTTT.

V is TRBV2 and J is TRBJ1-2; D unclear. Per the germline V gene, CDR1 is SNHLY and CDR2 is FYNNEI. With 9 bases removed from V and 4 bases from J, the gap between germline ends came to 12 bases. This CDR3 has 12 residues. This CDR3 is CASFGGSYGYTF. In DNA form, the CDR3 reads TGTGCCAGTTTCGGAGGCTCCTATGGCTACACCTTC.

The CDR3 region is CASSLEPGQRAFF. CDR3 in DNA: TGTGCCAGCAGCTTAGAACCGGGACAGCGAGCTTTCTTT. The rearrangement joins TRBV7-9 to TRBJ1-1, with TRBD1 matching over 7 bases. This CDR3 has 13 residues. V gave up 1 base and J gave up 10 bases; unmatched junction bases: 6. Germline V gene data show CDR1 as SEHNR and CDR2 as FQNEAQ (reference sequence).

V is TRBV19 and J is TRBJ1-2, with 8 bases that match TRBD1. This CDR3 spans 15 amino acids. The germline V gene has CDR1 LNHDA and CDR2 SQIVND (reference sequence). Trimming at V came to 6 bases and at J to 4 bases, leaving 10 bases not matched to a gene. The CDR3 protein is CASSSQGGLVYGYTF. For the CDR3, the DNA is TGTGCCAGTAGCTCACAGGGGGGATTAGTCTATGGCTACACCTTC.

The chain employs TRBV30 and TRBJ1-4; 7 nucleotides match TRBD1. The CDR3 contains 13 residues. The germline V gene has CDR1 GTSNPN and CDR2 SVGIG (reference sequence). Trimming cost V 0 bases and J 6 bases; bases outside gene matches: 1. CDR3 sequence: CAWSVGGYEKLFF. CDR3 bases: TGTGCCTGGAGTGTAGGGGGCTATGAAAAACTGTTTTTT.